One sample yielded the 15 T cell receptor beta chains listed below, sequenced in a study of cytomegalovirus exposure and HLA in healthy donors. With 60 Vbeta and 13 Jbeta primers, the PCR was carried out. The assay was immunoSEQ multiplex PCR, and TCRdb's table has in-frame clones only and misses some. Of 110,000 or so clones listed, approximately 78% were seen once; the top ten hold around 1.9%. The specimen sequenced was PBMCs. Source of these receptors: a middle-aged man in good health and CMV-seronegative.

In its sample, this clone was seen a few times. This sequence joins TRBV10-1 and TRBJ2-2; 7 nucleotides line up with TRBD1. CDR3 size: 15 residues. Germline values: CDR1 WNHNN, CDR2 SYGVQD (reference sequence). V dropped 6 bases and J dropped 0; count of bases not matched to a gene: 4. This CDR3 is CASSVTGANTGELFF. The CDR3 nucleotides read TGCGCCAGCAGCGTTACAGGGGCGAACACCGGGGAGCTGTTTTTT.

The genes are TRBV25-1 and TRBJ1-5; 7 bases align to TRBD1. Trimming cost V 3 bases and J 4 bases; bases outside gene matches: 6. CDR1 is MGHDK, CDR2 SYGVNS, per germline. This CDR3 contains 15 residues. CDR3 nucleotide sequence: TGTGCCAGCAGTGACCTCGGGACAGAGAATCAGCCCCAGCATTTT. Its protein is CASSDLGTENQPQHF.

This chain uses TRBV7-2 with TRBJ2-1; maybe TRBD2 (6 bases). CDR1 is SGHTA and CDR2 is FQGNSA in the germline V gene. The CDR3 is 14 residues long. Trimming stripped 6 bases from V and 6 bases from J, with 15 bases between. The CDR3 loop is CASRRDSPRNEQFF. As DNA, the CDR3 is TGTGCCAGCAGGCGGGACTCCCCACGCAATGAGCAGTTCTTC. Based on the CDR3 plus reference TRBV7-2 and TRBJ2-1, the full variable domain is GAGVSQSPSNKVTEKGKDVELRCDPISGHTALYWYRQSLGQGLEFLIYFQGNSAPDKSGLPSDRFSAERTGGSVSTLTIQRTQQEDSAVYLCASRRDSPRNEQFFGPGTRLTVL.

This chain connects TRBV28 to TRBJ1-2, with D possibly matching TRBD1 (6 bases). Germline CDR1 and CDR2: MDHEN and SYDVKM. There are 14 residues in the CDR3. Trimming pared 5 bases from V and 5 bases from J, leaving 15 bases between. Here the CDR3 DNA reads TGTGCCAGCAGTCCTACAGGGATAGGGTATGGCTACACCTTC. Amino acid sequence: CASSPTGIGYGYTF.

The chain links TRBV28 to TRBJ1-1; 8 bases line up with TRBD1. The CDR3 has 19 residues. Germline V lookup: CDR1 MDHEN, CDR2 SYDVKM. The V and J ends lost 5 bases and 1 base, in that order; junction bases with no gene match: 18. The CDR3, as DNA: TGTGCCAGCAGTACAACCATCCTGAGACAGGGGAGAGGGAACACTGAAGCTTTCTTT. The encoded protein is CASSTTILRQGRGNTEAFF.

V is TRBV28 and J is TRBJ2-3; 9 bases map to TRBD2. From germline, CDR1 is MDHEN and CDR2 SYDVKM. V trimming: 1 base; J trimming: 2 bases; junction bases outside the gene matches: 7. This CDR3 has 17 residues. In DNA form, the CDR3 reads TGTGCCAGCAGTTTATCCCCGCTAGCGGGGTTCACAGATACGCAGTATTTT. It translates to CASSLSPLAGFTDTQYF.

This clone showed up just once. This chain links TRBV11-2 with TRBJ1-1, with 9 bases matching TRBD1. The ends lost 2 bases at V and 1 base at J; junction bases unmatched: 14. This CDR3 is 19 amino acids long. The germline V gene encodes CDR1 SGHAT and CDR2 FQNNGV. The CDR3, as DNA: TGTGCCAGCAGCTTAATCGAACAGGGGGCGGCTTCGGCGAACACTGAAGCTTTCTTT. This sequence encodes CASSLIEQGAASANTEAFF.

The chain recombines TRBV6-4 with TRBJ1-5; possibly TRBD1 for D (5 bases). There are 13 residues in the CDR3. V lost 6 bases, J lost 5 bases, and 11 bases lay in between. The germline V gene encodes CDR1 MRHNA and CDR2 SNTAGT. The CDR3 DNA is TGTGCCAGCAGCACAGGTTTGGATCAGCCCCAGCATTTT. This encodes CASSTGLDQPQHF.

The rearrangement joins TRBV18 to TRBJ1-2; TRBD1 might be the D (6 bases). The CDR3 runs 15 residues. Germline values: CDR1 KGHSH, CDR2 LQKENI. Between the trimmed V and J ends, which lost 3 bases and 4 bases, there was a span of 15 bases. CDR3 in amino acids: CASSPIPDSFYGYTF. The CDR3 DNA sequence: TGTGCCAGCTCACCCATTCCGGACAGCTTCTATGGCTACACCTTC.

The genes are TRBV6-5 and TRBJ1-3, with D possibly being TRBD1 (6 bases). Trimming left V 6 bases short and J 0 bases short, with 9 bases between. The CDR3 length is 14 residues. The germline V gene has CDR1 MNHEY and CDR2 SVGAGI. The DNA for the CDR3 is TGTGCCAGCAGACAGACAGGCTCTGGAAACACCATATATTTT. Residues: CASRQTGSGNTIYF.

The chain recombines TRBV19 with TRBJ1-2; TRBD1 might be the D (6 bases). Germline CDR1 is LNHDA and CDR2 is SQIVND (reference sequence). The CDR3 totals 14 residues. The V gene lost 6 bases and the J gene lost 2 bases, with 13 bases spanning the gap. The CDR3 loop reads CASSETGRNYGYTF. Here the CDR3 DNA reads TGTGCCAGTAGCGAGACAGGTCGGAACTATGGCTACACCTTC.

The genes are TRBV14 and TRBJ2-5, with 7 bases aligning to TRBD2. Trimming removed 0 bases from V and 5 bases from J; junction bases left unmatched: 6. The CDR3 has 15 residues. The germline V gene encodes CDR1 SGHDN and CDR2 FVKESK. CDR3 coding DNA: TGTGCCAGCAGCCAAGAGGGGGAGGGCCGCGAGACCCAGTACTTC. Translated: CASSQEGEGRETQYF.

The CDR3 loop is CASSLSSGRGADTQYF. The DNA for the CDR3 is TGTGCCAGCAGCTTGTCGAGCGGGAGGGGCGCAGATACGCAGTATTTT. The chain employs TRBV5-4 and TRBJ2-3; 10 bases are a match to TRBD2. This CDR3 spans 16 amino acids. Trimming cost V 1 base and J 4 bases; bases outside gene matches: 6. The germline V gene has CDR1 SGHNT and CDR2 YYREEE (reference sequence).

The chain is built from TRBV5-4 and TRBJ1-2; 10 bases match TRBD1. This CDR3 spans 16 amino acids. Germline CDR1 is SGHNT and CDR2 is YYREEE (reference sequence). Trimming took 2 bases from V and 2 from J; bases not matched to a gene: 6. In DNA, the CDR3 is TGTGCCAGCAGCTTCCCGGGGACAGGGGCAAACTATGGCTACACCTTC. Its protein product is CASSFPGTGANYGYTF.

The V call is TRBV5-1, the J call TRBJ2-3, with a possible D match to TRBD1 (6 bases). The CDR3 contains 15 residues. Germline V gene lookup returns CDR1 SGHRS and CDR2 YFSETQ. Trimming shortened V by 1 base and J by 1 base, and 10 bases separated the two germline ends. The CDR3 bases are TGCGCCAGCAGCTTGTCGGGACACCGCACAGATACGCAGTATTTT. Translation gives CASSLSGHRTDTQYF.